This T cell receptor beta chain was found in a study of siplizumab effects on memory and regulatory T cells. Study-wide results and limits: Among mappable alloreactive CD4+ clones, the Treg-derived fraction averaged around 66% with siplizumab versus under 30% in controls. Sequences below about 10^-5 frequency were poorly captured, and few alloreactive clones mapped to unstimulated subsets. Siplizumab significantly decreased alloreactive sequences from unstimulated CD4+ memory cells.

Around 100,000 TCR templates underwent assay in each sample. Clones were read by immunoSEQ multiplex PCR, and TCRdb kept only the in-frame ones, dropping some. Counted here are about 18,000 clones, over 35% occurring once; the ten biggest clones make up around 5.8%. With regard to this clone: Antigen specificity is unknown.

This CDR3 is built from 14 residues. The V segment lost 4 bases and the J segment 5 bases; nucleotides outside the gene matches: 5. Germline V lookup: CDR1 MGHRA, CDR2 YSYEKL. Coculture of the mixed lymphocyte reaction cells took place at 37 degrees C and lasted 6 days. The TCR comes from a human donor in good health; the cells came from an allogeneic mixed lymphocyte reaction. Some clones in this sample may be carry-over from other donors' samples. V and J are TRBV4-1 and TRBJ2-7, with 10 bases that match TRBD1. Input material: CFSE-low (dividing) CD4+ T cells sorted from an allogeneic mixed lymphocyte reaction. The CDR3 nucleotides are TGCGCCAGCAGCCGGACAGGGGGGTACCACGAGCAGTACTTC. It encodes CASSRTGGYHEQYF.